This T cell receptor (beta chain) derives from a study of T-cell reconstitution after alpha-beta-depleted transplantation in children. Points from the study as a whole: The high TCRbeta diversity at day 60 in some patients came from surviving recipient T cells and thymic progenitors. After transplant, at about two months, alpha-beta T cells were reportedly derived from several hundred expanded graft clones. Newly made T cells mostly supplied T-cell counts and diversity one year after transplant.

The length of the CDR3 is 13 residues. CDR1 is SGHRS, CDR2 YFSETQ, per germline. The junction had 0 bases not matched to a gene; V was cut back by 5 bases and J by 5 bases. For TCRbeta, the library was prepared with unique molecular identifiers. TCRdb re-called the PCR reads through MiXCR, storing one row per CDR3 protein. Of 670,000 or so distinct CDR3 sequences in the sample, less than 15% are singletons; the top ten hold 0.79%. Notes on this clonotype: Its antigen remains unidentified.

V usage is TRBV5-1 and J usage is TRBJ2-2; 10 bases map to TRBD2. This clonotype originated in a girl aged 2 to 9 with congenital amegakaryocytic thrombocytopenia, due to receive a stem cell transplant. Specimen: PBMCs, collected before TCRalphabeta/CD19-depleted stem cell transplant. The CDR3 DNA reads as TGCGCCAGCAGGACTAGCGGGACCGGGGAGCTGTTTTTT. Translation gives CASRTSGTGELFF. The full variable domain, rest sourced from reference TRBV5-1 and TRBJ2-2, is KAGVTQTPRYLIKTRGQQVTLSCSPISGHRSVSWYQQTPGQGLQFLFEYFSETQRNKGNFPGRFSGRQFSNSRSEMNVSTLELGDSALYLCASRTSGTGELFFGEGSRLTVL.